The 20 T cell receptor beta chains below all came from one sample that was sequenced in a study of tumor and adjacent non-tumor tissue in lung cancer. The library came from three nested PCR rounds adapted from ARM-PCR protocols. Via MiXCR, TCRdb re-called the multiplex PCR reads, giving one row per CDR3 protein. The table has over 80,000 distinct CDR3 sequences, around 80% seen once. RNA was extracted from bulk tissue without any cell sorting. The normal lung tissue was taken more than 3 cm from the tumor edge. Sequenced input: distant non-tumor lung tissue. These receptors originate from a woman aged 45-60 years with non-small cell lung cancer.

The V and J genes are TRBV28 and TRBJ2-1; D is perhaps TRBD2 (7 bases). With 7 bases removed from V and 6 bases from J, the gap between germline ends came to 34 bases. CDR3 length: 20 amino acids. CDR1 is MDHEN, CDR2 SYDVKM, per germline. This chain's CDR3 is CASIPPGGSAGLGGINEQFF. CDR3 DNA sequence: TGTGCCAGCATCCCCCCGGGGGGATCCGCGGGCCTAGGGGGGATCAATGAGCAGTTCTTC. The full variable domain, its missing parts supplied by reference TRBV28 and TRBJ2-1, is DVKVTQSSRYLVKRTGEKVFLECVQDMDHENMFWYRQDPGLGLRLIYFSYDVKMKEKGDIPEGYSVSREKKERFSLILESASTNQTSMYLCASIPPGGSAGLGGINEQFFGPGTRLTVL.

A remark on this clonotype: One end of the junction does not line up with germline, which may come from a read error. The V gene is TRBV29-1, the J gene TRBJ2-1, with D possibly matching TRBD2 (7 bases). CDR1 and CDR2 (germline): SQVTM, ANQGSEA. The CDR3 runs to 14 residues. This chain's CDR3 is CSVGSGGQESEQLF. CDR3 sequence (DNA): TGCAGCGTTGGCTCGGGGGGCCAGGAGAGTGAGCAGCTCTTC.

On this clonotype: A read error may produce the germline difference seen at one junction end. This chain links TRBV10-3 with TRBJ1-5; TRBD1 is a possible D gene (5 bases). CDR1 is ENHRY, CDR2 SYGVKD, per germline. The CDR3 extends over 18 amino acids. The CDR3 DNA sequence: TGTGCCATCAGTGAGTCCCGGGTCGGAACAGGTGGCATTCAGCCCCAACATTTT. Protein: CAISESRVGTGGIQPQHF.

Comments on this clonotype: The junction and the germline gene differ at one end; a read error may be behind it. The chain has TRBV12-3 or TRBV12-4 and TRBJ2-1; TRBD1 might be the D (6 bases). This CDR3 is 13 amino acids long. CDR3 coding DNA: TGTGCCAGCAGTTGGGGGCAGGACAATGAACAGTTCTTC. Its protein is CASSWGQDNEQFF.

Concerning this clonotype itself: A much larger clone lies one base from this, so it may be a read error. The rearrangement joins TRBV20-1 to TRBJ2-3; D not certain. Per germline, CDR1 DFQATT and CDR2 SNEGSKA (reference sequence). The CDR3 is made up of 12 amino acids. Here the CDR3 reads CSARVPTDMQYF. The CDR3 nucleotides are TGCAGTGCTAGAGTGCCCACAGATATGCAGTATTTT.

In the case of this clonotype: A much larger clonotype is one base distant, so this may be a read error. The chain joins TRBV2 to TRBJ2-3; weak D call: TRBD2 (6 bases). Trimming stripped 5 bases from V and 2 bases from J, with 20 bases between. The germline gives CDR1 SNHLY, CDR2 FYNNEI. The CDR3 length is 17 residues. The chain's CDR3 is CASSTHPGLTSTDTQYF. The CDR3 DNA reads as TGTGCCAGCAGTACGCACCCGGGACTGACTTCCACAGATACGCAGTATTTT.

As concerns this clonotype: Because the CDR3 is missing its conserved closing phenylalanine or tryptophan, this is likely a read error. The rearrangement links TRBV29-1 to TRBJ1-1; no reliable D call. Germline CDR1 SQVTM, CDR2 ANQGSEA. This CDR3 has 13 amino acids. The CDR3 nucleotides read TGCAGTGTCGAGGGTACGGGGTACACTGAAGCTTTCATT. Translation: CSVEGTGYTEAFI.

Note on this clonotype: An end of the junction does not agree with germline; a read error may underlie this. CDR3 sequence (DNA): TGTGCTATCAGTGCAAACCGGGGAGACATAAAGTACTTC. Translation: CAISANRGDIKYF. The chain has TRBV10-3 and TRBJ2-4; weak D call: TRBD2 (5 bases). Germline V gene lookup returns CDR1 ENHRY and CDR2 SYGVKD. This CDR3 comprises 13 residues.

This clonotype was counted a few times. A read error is likely, as this CDR3 ends without the conserved phenylalanine or tryptophan. The chain recombines TRBV7-9 with TRBJ2-5; D possibly corresponds to TRBD2 (7 bases). V lost 5 bases to trimming and J lost 6 bases, with 25 bases between them. The germline V gene encodes CDR1 SEHNR and CDR2 FQNEAQ (reference sequence). The CDR3 runs 17 residues. The CDR3 region is CASSPTGGQQAIKTQYS. In DNA form, the CDR3 reads TGTGCCAGCAGCCCCACGGGGGGACAACAAGCGATAAAGACCCAGTACTCA.

The V and J genes are TRBV4-1 and TRBJ2-1, with 9 bases fitting TRBD2. With V trimmed by 2 bases and J by 2 bases, 7 bases remained unmatched. Germline loops: CDR1 MGHRA, CDR2 YSYEKL. This CDR3 is 17 amino acids long. The CDR3 DNA reads TGCGCCAGCAGCCAATCTAGCGGGAATGGTACCTACAATGAGCAGTTCTTC. Translation: CASSQSSGNGTYNEQFF.

With regard to this clonotype: At one end, the junction sequence differs from germline, possibly due to a read error. The chain is built from TRBV29-1 and TRBJ1-1, with 8 bases lining up with TRBD1. The CDR3 covers 13 residues. Germline V gene lookup returns CDR1 SQVTM and CDR2 ANQGSEA. The CDR3 is CSVRRGLSTEAFF. In nucleotides, the CDR3 is TGCAGCGTTCGCAGGGGGCTCAGCACTGAAGCCTTCTTT.

Notes on this clonotype: A much larger clone sits a single nucleotide away, making a read error possible. Likely a read error: the CDR3 ends without its conserved phenylalanine or tryptophan. The chain joins TRBV5-8 to TRBJ1-2; 7 nucleotides align to TRBD1. V lost 3 bases and J lost 8; bases outside the gene matches: 7. Germline V gene data show CDR1 as SGHTS and CDR2 as YDEGEE. The CDR3 loop spans 13 amino acids. The CDR3 DNA follows: TGTGCCAGCAGCTCTCAGACAGGGAAGGGCTACACCTTA. It is translated as CASSSQTGKGYTL.

Concerning this clonotype itself: At one end, the junction sequence differs from germline, possibly due to a read error. The rearrangement links TRBV11-1 to TRBJ2-2, with D perhaps matching TRBD1 or TRBD2 (7 bases each). There are 19 residues in the CDR3. The V gene's germline CDR1 is SGHAT and CDR2 FQDESV (reference sequence). The CDR3 DNA reads TGTGCCAGCAGCGCACAGAACAGGGGAAGGACTAGACGGACCGGTGAGCTGTTTTTT. This codes for CASSAQNRGRTRRTGELFF.

Concerning this clonotype: Given the absence of the conserved phenylalanine or tryptophan at the CDR3 end, a read error is likely. This sequence joins TRBV6-5 and TRBJ1-3, with 10 nucleotides matching TRBD1. CDR3 length: 17 residues. Germline-derived CDR1 and CDR2 are MNHEY and SVGAGI. The CDR3 loop reads CASSITLTGGFGNTIYY. The CDR3 DNA is TGTGCAAGCAGTATCACCTTGACAGGGGGCTTTGGAAACACCATATATTAT.

Remarks on this clonotype: Relative to the germline gene, one junction end is altered; a read error may explain this. V gene TRBV4-1 combines with J gene TRBJ2-1; TRBD2 is a possible D gene (6 bases). Germline V lookup: CDR1 MGHRA, CDR2 YSYEKL. The CDR3 contains 15 residues. The CDR3 DNA sequence: TGCACCAGCAGCCAAGATACGGGGTTTAGCGGAGAGCAATTCTTC. Translated: CTSSQDTGFSGEQFF.

This clonotype has at least ten counts. The V gene is TRBV6-1, the J gene TRBJ1-6; 7 bases fit TRBD1. With 8 bases clipped from V and 9 bases from J, the junction kept 7 bases outside the gene matches. Germline V lookup: CDR1 MNHNS, CDR2 SASEGT. This CDR3 spans 13 amino acids. The CDR3 DNA reads TGTGCCAGCGGGGACAGTCGAGGTTCACCCCTCCACTTT. Residues: CASGDSRGSPLHF.

CDR3 in DNA: TGTGCCAATAGTTTATCGGATCCTAGAGACCACGAGCAGTACTTC. Translating it yields CANSLSDPRDHEQYF. This chain links TRBV28 with TRBJ2-7; no reliable D call. CDR1 MDHEN and CDR2 SYDVKM come from the germline V gene. The CDR3 sequence is 15 residues long. V was trimmed by 10 bases and J by 5 bases, leaving 24 bases between them.

This clonotype has a handful of counts. The chain combines TRBV28 with TRBJ2-7; 9 nucleotides line up with TRBD2. Germline V lookup: CDR1 MDHEN, CDR2 SYDVKM. J lost 7 bases, V lost 8 bases, and 18 bases had no gene match. The CDR3 runs to 16 residues. The CDR3 DNA is TGTGCCAGCCCCCCCAGGAGCCTAGCGGGGAGGGGGGAGCAGTACTTC. It yields the protein CASPPRSLAGRGEQYF.

With regard to this clonotype: This may be a read error, as it is one base from a much larger clone. The chain uses TRBV28 and TRBJ1-1, with a tentative D call TRBD1 (5 bases). Germline V lookup: CDR1 MDHEN, CDR2 SYDVKM. V was trimmed by 5 bases and J by 6 bases, leaving 19 bases between them. The CDR3 runs 15 residues. The CDR3 DNA reads as TGTGCCAGCAGTGACGGGATCCCTTGGGGGTCTGAAGCTTTCTTT. It yields the protein CASSDGIPWGSEAFF.

To note about this clonotype: As the CDR3 is not closed by the conserved phenylalanine or tryptophan, this likely results from a read error. The V and J genes are TRBV19 and TRBJ2-1; tentatively, D is TRBD2 (6 bases). The CDR3 has 16 residues. The germline V and J ends were trimmed by 3 bases and 2 bases, with 14 bases remaining between them. Germline CDR1 reads LNHDA; CDR2 reads SQIVND (reference sequence). The DNA of the CDR3 is TGTGCCAGTAGTATCGGTGGACTAACCCCCTACAATGAGCAGTTCTCC. Translated: CASSIGGLTPYNEQFS.